These 27 T cell receptor beta chains were sequenced from one sample in a study of immune cell composition in non-small cell lung cancer. The repertoire was sequenced with immunoSEQ multiplex PCR; TCRdb's copy has only in-frame clones and lacks some. The sample holds 5,200 or so clones; 88% are singletons and the top ten take 5% to 6.5%. Normal lung was taken at the farthest possible site, at least 3 cm from tumour. Input material: non-adjacent lung tissue. These receptors all stem from a human donor with non-small cell lung cancer. Some clones in this sample may be carry-over from other donors' samples.

The chain links TRBV27 to TRBJ2-6; TRBD1 matches at 8 bases. With V trimmed by 6 bases and J by 0 bases, 7 bases remained unmatched. CDR1 and CDR2 from the germline V gene are MNHEY and SMNVEV (reference sequence). There are 17 residues in the CDR3. The CDR3 protein is CASSPFTGGSGANVLTF. The CDR3 DNA reads TGTGCCAGCAGCCCCTTTACAGGGGGCTCTGGGGCCAACGTCCTGACTTTC. The full variable domain, rest sourced from reference TRBV27 and TRBJ2-6, is EAQVTQNPRYLITVTGKKLTVTCSQNMNHEYMSWYRQDPGLGLRQIYYSMNVEVTDKGDVPEGYKVSRKEKRNFPLILESPSPNQTSLYFCASSPFTGGSGANVLTFGAGSRLTVL.

V gene TRBV11-2 combines with J gene TRBJ1-1; 8 bases are a match to TRBD1. The CDR3 loop spans 14 amino acids. With 7 bases clipped from V and 2 bases from J, the junction kept 6 bases outside the gene matches. Germline CDR1 SGHAT, CDR2 FQNNGV. This CDR3 is CASTPQGANTEAFF. The CDR3 DNA reads as TGTGCCAGCACCCCGCAGGGGGCTAACACTGAAGCTTTCTTT.

The CDR3 DNA sequence: TGTGCCACCAGCAGAGGGACTAGCGGGATGACAGATACGCAGTATTTT. Translation: CATSRGTSGMTDTQYF. The V gene is TRBV15, the J gene TRBJ2-3, with 12 nucleotides matching TRBD2. Germline V gene data show CDR1 as LNHNV and CDR2 as YYDKDF (reference sequence). The CDR3 length is 16 residues. The V gene end was trimmed by 1 base and the J gene end by 3 bases; junction bases not matched to a gene: 2.

CDR3 loop: CASGDRDSYGYTF. Here the CDR3 DNA reads TGTGCCAGTGGAGACCGGGACTCCTATGGCTACACCTTC. V usage is TRBV19 and J usage is TRBJ1-2, with D possibly being TRBD1 (5 bases). V shed 8 bases and J shed 4 bases, with 14 bases lying between them. The CDR3 covers 13 residues. Per germline, CDR1 LNHDA and CDR2 SQIVND (reference sequence).

The genes are TRBV5-5 and TRBJ2-1; TRBD1 aligns across 7 bases. Germline-derived CDR1 and CDR2 are SGHKS and YYEKEE (reference sequence). V gave up 1 base and J gave up 1 base; unmatched junction bases: 2. The CDR3 is 15 residues long. As DNA, the CDR3 is TGTGCCAGCAGCTTGTCGGGACAGTCCTACAATGAGCAGTTCTTC. This sequence encodes CASSLSGQSYNEQFF.

J is TRBJ1-5 and V is TRBV10-3, with D maybe TRBD1 (6 bases). CDR1 ENHRY and CDR2 SYGVKD come from the germline V gene. V was pared by 0 bases and J by 6 bases, with 9 bases between. This CDR3 spans 14 amino acids. For the CDR3, the DNA is TGTGCCATCAGTGAGTCCACAGGGAGTCAGCCCCAGCATTTT. Amino acids: CAISESTGSQPQHF.

The chain joins TRBV10-3 to TRBJ2-2; 7 bases are shared with TRBD1. The CDR3 has 15 amino acids. V dropped 2 bases and J dropped 4; count of bases not matched to a gene: 4. Per the germline V gene, CDR1 is ENHRY and CDR2 is SYGVKD. CDR3 protein: CAISEKGAPTGELFF. The DNA for the CDR3 is TGTGCCATCAGTGAGAAGGGGGCGCCCACCGGGGAGCTGTTTTTT.

The chain joins TRBV6-1 to TRBJ2-3; 7 positions agree with TRBD2. V lost 3 bases to trimming and J lost 1 base; unmatched junction nucleotides: 1. Per the germline V gene, CDR1 is MNHNS and CDR2 is SASEGT. The CDR3 loop spans 14 amino acids. The CDR3 DNA reads as TGTGCCAGCAGTGAGGGAGGGGGCACAGATACGCAGTATTTT. Its translation is CASSEGGGTDTQYF.

The rearrangement uses TRBV5-6 and TRBJ1-5, with D possibly TRBD1 on 5 matching bases. The CDR3 spans 13 residues. In germline, CDR1 is SGHDT, CDR2 YYEEEE. Deletions cut 0 bases from V and 8 bases from J, with 9 bases between. CDR3 bases: TGTGCCAGCAGCTTGGGGGGCCTGGAGCCCCAGCATTTT. Its protein is CASSLGGLEPQHF.

The CDR3 DNA sequence: TGTGCCAGCACCAGCCGGGGGGACAGGGACCCAGTTAGGCAGTATTTT. Its translation is CASTSRGDRDPVRQYF. The chain recombines TRBV13 with TRBJ2-3; TRBD1 matches 9 bases. V was clipped by 7 bases and J by 11 bases; unmatched bases: 19. Germline values: CDR1 PRHDT, CDR2 FYEKMQ (reference sequence). The CDR3 has 16 residues.

The chain uses TRBV5-4 and TRBJ2-7; 7 nucleotides match TRBD1. The CDR3 has 14 residues. CDR1 and CDR2 (germline): SGHNT, YYREEE (reference sequence). The J segment lost 3 bases and the V segment lost 0 bases, leaving 3 bases of the junction unmatched. The CDR3 nucleotides read TGTGCCAGCAGCTTGGAACAGGGGTACTACGAGCAGTACTTC. It yields the protein CASSLEQGYYEQYF.

The gene calls are TRBV30 and TRBJ2-1, with 7 positions matching TRBD2. This CDR3 is built from 12 residues. The trim removed 3 bases at V and 8 bases at J, leaving 4 bases unmatched. Germline values: CDR1 GTSNPN, CDR2 SVGIG (reference sequence). The CDR3 sequence: CAWSPAGDEQFF. The DNA for the CDR3 is TGTGCCTGGAGCCCTGCGGGGGATGAGCAGTTCTTC.

The chain is built from TRBV15 and TRBJ1-2; no clear D. CDR1 and CDR2 (germline): LNHNV, YYDKDF (reference sequence). V was cut by 5 bases and J by 3 bases, with 10 bases left in between. This CDR3 comprises 13 residues. CDR3 protein: CATSPGWDYGYTF. The DNA for the CDR3 is TGTGCCACCAGCCCGGGGTGGGACTATGGCTACACCTTC. Drawing the rest from reference TRBV15 and TRBJ1-2, the complete variable domain is DAMVIQNPRYQVTQFGKPVTLSCSQTLNHNVMYWYQQKSSQAPKLLFHYYDKDFNNEADTPDNFQSRRPNTSFCFLDIRSPGLGDTAMYLCATSPGWDYGYTFGSGTRLTVV.

J is TRBJ1-1 and V is TRBV6-6, with TRBD1 identical over 7 bases. Losses at the gene ends were 5 bases for V and 0 bases for J; bases not matched to a gene: 9. This CDR3 has 16 residues. CDR1 is MNHNY, CDR2 SVGAGI, per germline (reference sequence). This CDR3 is CASSSRDSLVNTEAFF. The CDR3 DNA sequence: TGTGCCAGCAGTAGCAGGGACAGCCTTGTGAACACTGAAGCTTTCTTT.

This chain joins TRBV29-1 and TRBJ2-3; 10 nucleotides line up with TRBD2. From germline, CDR1 is SQVTM and CDR2 ANQGSEA. Trimming removed 4 bases from V and 1 base from J; junction bases left unmatched: 5. The CDR3 loop spans 15 amino acids. CDR3 loop: CSVGSLAGGTDTQYF. The CDR3 nucleotides are TGCAGCGTTGGTTCTCTAGCGGGAGGCACAGATACGCAGTATTTT.

The chain combines TRBV6-1 with TRBJ1-1; D gene ambiguous. The CDR3 is made up of 14 amino acids. V lost 7 bases, J lost 5 bases, and 17 bases lay in between. Germline CDR1 MNHNS, CDR2 SASEGT. CDR3 amino acids: CASTSLSPGTEAFF. In nucleotides, the CDR3 is TGTGCCAGCACATCCCTATCACCGGGGACTGAAGCTTTCTTT.

This chain joins TRBV28 and TRBJ2-5, with TRBD1 matching over 7 bases. There are 14 residues in the CDR3. V was clipped by 3 bases and J by 5 bases; unmatched bases: 6. The V gene's germline CDR1 is MDHEN and CDR2 SYDVKM. The CDR3 DNA reads TGTGCCAGCAGTTTCGGACAGGCCCGCGAGACCCAGTACTTC. This encodes CASSFGQARETQYF.

The chain carries TRBV7-9 and TRBJ1-4; tentative D call: TRBD1 (5 bases). CDR3 length equals 12 residues. Germline loops: CDR1 SEHNR, CDR2 FQNEAQ (reference sequence). V was clipped by 5 bases and J by 10 bases, with 11 bases between them. The CDR3 region is CASSQGGAKLFF. The CDR3 nucleotides are TGTGCCAGCAGCCAGGGTGGCGCAAAACTGTTTTTT.

This chain joins TRBV5-1 and TRBJ2-1; D might be TRBD1 (5 bases). V was trimmed by 0 bases and J by 6 bases, leaving 13 bases between them. This CDR3 region has 15 residues. Looked up from germline, CDR1 is SGHRS and CDR2 is YFSETQ. CDR3 region: CASSLAWQGFNEQFF. CDR3 coding DNA: TGCGCCAGCAGCTTGGCCTGGCAGGGATTCAATGAGCAGTTCTTC.

The rearrangement uses TRBV19 and TRBJ2-3, with 8 bases aligning to TRBD2. J lost 0 bases, V lost 3 bases, and 8 bases had no gene match. The CDR3 has 17 residues. CDR1 and CDR2 (germline): LNHDA, SQIVND (reference sequence). CDR3 sequence (DNA): TGTGCCAGTAGTATCCGACGAAGCGGGGGTAGCACAGATACGCAGTATTTT. Amino acid sequence: CASSIRRSGGSTDTQYF.

The chain employs TRBV27 and TRBJ2-7; tentative D call: TRBD2 (7 bases). Per germline, CDR1 MNHEY and CDR2 SMNVEV (reference sequence). The CDR3 runs to 17 residues. Trimming shortened V by 5 bases and J by 5 bases, and 25 bases separated the two germline ends. DNA of the CDR3: TGTGCCAGCAGTGTATTTGGGAGGGCAGGGGCAAGGGACGAGCAGTACTTC. It yields the protein CASSVFGRAGARDEQYF.

The sample holds one count of this clone. The CDR3 DNA follows: TGTGCCAGCGGGACTAGCGGAAACTATGAGCAGTTCTTC. Translating it yields CASGTSGNYEQFF. The chain is built from TRBV2 and TRBJ2-1; 11 bases line up with TRBD2. V shed 8 bases, J shed 8 bases, and the junction held 5 bases outside the gene matches. Germline V CDR1 and CDR2: SNHLY, FYNNEI. The CDR3 extends over 13 amino acids.

The V call is TRBV28, the J call TRBJ2-2; 7 bases are a match to TRBD2. The germline CDR1 and CDR2 sequences are MDHEN and SYDVKM. The ends lost 5 bases at V and 5 bases at J; junction bases unmatched: 17. The CDR3 runs to 18 residues. CDR3 DNA: TGTGCCAGCAGTGTATCGCCGTGGGCCCGGCGGGGGACCGGGGAGCTGTTTTTT. Encoded protein: CASSVSPWARRGTGELFF.

The chain joins TRBV5-4 to TRBJ2-4, with a possible D match to TRBD2 (6 bases). Trimming removed 4 bases from V and 7 bases from J, with 18 bases in between. The germline gives CDR1 SGHNT, CDR2 YYREEE (reference sequence). This CDR3 comprises 15 residues. CDR3 in amino acids: CASSTAGTPGNIQYF. For the CDR3, the DNA is TGTGCCAGCAGCACCGCGGGGACCCCGGGGAACATTCAGTACTTC.

This clone was seen a few times. The chain links TRBV6-5 to TRBJ2-1; D is perhaps TRBD1 (7 bases). CDR1 is MNHEY and CDR2 is SVGAGI in the germline V gene. The CDR3 extends over 15 amino acids. Trimming removed 6 bases at V and 5 bases at J, with 17 bases between. CDR3 in amino acids: CASRSGGSFDNEQFF. CDR3 DNA sequence: TGTGCCAGCAGGTCAGGGGGGAGCTTCGACAATGAGCAGTTCTTC.

The rearrangement links TRBV4-3 to TRBJ2-5, with TRBD2 matching 7 bases. This CDR3 has 15 residues. Germline-derived CDR1 and CDR2 are LGHNA and YSLEER. With V trimmed by 6 bases and J by 4 bases, 11 bases remained unmatched. The CDR3 DNA follows: TGCGCCAGCAGTCCCGTTTGGGGGAGGGCAGAGACCCAGTACTTC. Translating it yields CASSPVWGRAETQYF.

The rearrangement links TRBV27 to TRBJ2-3; D possibly corresponds to TRBD1 (5 bases). Germline V gene data show CDR1 as MNHEY and CDR2 as SMNVEV (reference sequence). This CDR3 comprises 15 residues. V was clipped by 5 bases and J by 0 bases, with 12 bases between them. The CDR3 bases are TGTGCCAGCAGTCCGCGCAGGGCTAGCACAGATACGCAGTATTTT. Translating gives CASSPRRASTDTQYF.